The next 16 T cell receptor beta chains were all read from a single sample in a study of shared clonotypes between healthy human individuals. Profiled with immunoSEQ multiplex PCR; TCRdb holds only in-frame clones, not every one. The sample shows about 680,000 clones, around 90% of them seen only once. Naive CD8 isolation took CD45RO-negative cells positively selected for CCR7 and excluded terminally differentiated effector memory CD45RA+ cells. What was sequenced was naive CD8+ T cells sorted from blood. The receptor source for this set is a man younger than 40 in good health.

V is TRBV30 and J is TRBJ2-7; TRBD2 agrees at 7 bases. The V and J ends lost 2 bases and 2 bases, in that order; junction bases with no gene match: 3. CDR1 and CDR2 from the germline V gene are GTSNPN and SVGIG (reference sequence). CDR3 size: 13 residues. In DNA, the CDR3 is TGTGCCTGGAGTTGGGGGGGAACCTACGAGCAGTACTTC. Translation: CAWSWGGTYEQYF.

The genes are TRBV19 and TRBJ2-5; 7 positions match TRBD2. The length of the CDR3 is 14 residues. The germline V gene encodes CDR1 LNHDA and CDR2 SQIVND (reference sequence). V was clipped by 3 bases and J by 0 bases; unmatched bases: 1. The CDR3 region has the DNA TGTGCCAGTAGTATGGGAGGGTACCAAGAGACCCAGTACTTC. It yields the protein CASSMGGYQETQYF.

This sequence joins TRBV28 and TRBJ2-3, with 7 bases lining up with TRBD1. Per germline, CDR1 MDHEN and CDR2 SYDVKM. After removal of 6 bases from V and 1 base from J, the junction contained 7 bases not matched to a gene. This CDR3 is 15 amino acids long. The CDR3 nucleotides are TGTGCCAGCAGACCAAGGGGGCCCCGCACAGATACGCAGTATTTT. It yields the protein CASRPRGPRTDTQYF.

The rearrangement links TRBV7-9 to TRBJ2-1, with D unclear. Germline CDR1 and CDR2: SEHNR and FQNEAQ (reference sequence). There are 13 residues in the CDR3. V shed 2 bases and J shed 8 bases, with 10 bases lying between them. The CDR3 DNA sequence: TGTGCCAGCAGCTTACATCCTTGGGATGAGCAGTTCTTC. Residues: CASSLHPWDEQFF.

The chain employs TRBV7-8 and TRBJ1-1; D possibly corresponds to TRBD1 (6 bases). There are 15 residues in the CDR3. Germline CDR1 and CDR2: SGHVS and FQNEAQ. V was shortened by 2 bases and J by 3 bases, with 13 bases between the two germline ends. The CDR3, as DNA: TGTGCCAGCAGCTTACGGGGGGCTCGGGACACTGAAGCTTTCTTT. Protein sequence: CASSLRGARDTEAFF.

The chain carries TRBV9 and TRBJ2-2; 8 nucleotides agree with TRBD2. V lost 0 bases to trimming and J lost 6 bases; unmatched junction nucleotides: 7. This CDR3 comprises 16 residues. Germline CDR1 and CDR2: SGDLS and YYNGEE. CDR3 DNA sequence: TGTGCCAGCAGCGTAGCCCGGGAGGGATCCCCCGGGGAGCTGTTTTTT. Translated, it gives CASSVAREGSPGELFF. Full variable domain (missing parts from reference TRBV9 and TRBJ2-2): DSGVTQTPKHLITATGQRVTLRCSPRSGDLSVYWYQQSLDQGLQFLIQYYNGEERAKGNILERFSAQQFPDLHSELNLSSLELGDSALYFCASSVAREGSPGELFFGEGSRLTVL.

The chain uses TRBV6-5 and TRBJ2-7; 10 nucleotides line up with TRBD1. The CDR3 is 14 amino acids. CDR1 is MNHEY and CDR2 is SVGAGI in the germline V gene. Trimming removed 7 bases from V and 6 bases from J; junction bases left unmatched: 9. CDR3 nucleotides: TGTGCCAGCACCGGGACAGGGGTGGGGTCCGAGCAGTACTTC. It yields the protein CASTGTGVGSEQYF.

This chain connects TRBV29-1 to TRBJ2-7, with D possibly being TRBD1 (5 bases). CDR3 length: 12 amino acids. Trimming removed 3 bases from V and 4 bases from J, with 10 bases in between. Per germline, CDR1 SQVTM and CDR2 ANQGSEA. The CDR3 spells CSVEGRTYEQYF. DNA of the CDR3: TGCAGCGTTGAGGGGCGAACTTACGAGCAGTACTTC.

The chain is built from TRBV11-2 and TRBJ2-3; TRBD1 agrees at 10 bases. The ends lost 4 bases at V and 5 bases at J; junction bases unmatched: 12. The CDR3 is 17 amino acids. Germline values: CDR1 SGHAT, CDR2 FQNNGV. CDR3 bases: TGTGCCAGCAGCTCGGTATACCGGGACAGGGGTGTAGATACGCAGTATTTT. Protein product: CASSSVYRDRGVDTQYF. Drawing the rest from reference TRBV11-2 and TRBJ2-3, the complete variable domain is EAGVAQSPRYKIIEKRQSVAFWCNPISGHATLYWYQQILGQGPKLLIQFQNNGVVDDSQLPKDRFSAERLKGVDSTLKIQPAKLEDSAVYLCASSSVYRDRGVDTQYFGPGTRLTVL.

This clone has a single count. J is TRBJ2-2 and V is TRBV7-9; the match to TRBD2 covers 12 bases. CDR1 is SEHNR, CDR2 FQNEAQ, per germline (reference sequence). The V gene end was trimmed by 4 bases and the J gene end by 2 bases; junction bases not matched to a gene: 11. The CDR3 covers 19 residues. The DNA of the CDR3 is TGTGCCAGCAGCTCTCCCCGGGCTAGCGGGAGGGGTAACACCGGGGAGCTGTTTTTT. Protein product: CASSSPRASGRGNTGELFF.

CDR3 protein: CASSPTTGGHTGELFF. The CDR3, as DNA: TGTGCCAGCAGCCCCACGACAGGGGGCCACACCGGGGAGCTGTTTTTT. This chain connects TRBV4-2 to TRBJ2-2, with TRBD1 identical over 10 bases. The germline CDR1 and CDR2 sequences are LGHNA and YNFKEQ. This CDR3 is 16 amino acids long. J gave up 3 bases and V 4 bases, and 5 bases lay outside the gene matches.

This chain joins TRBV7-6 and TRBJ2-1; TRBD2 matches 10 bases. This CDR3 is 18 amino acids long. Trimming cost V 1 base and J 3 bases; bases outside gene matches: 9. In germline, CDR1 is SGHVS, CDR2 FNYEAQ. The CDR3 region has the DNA TGTGCCAGCAGCTTAGGGTCTAGCGGGAGTTATTTCTACAATGAGCAGTTCTTC. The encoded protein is CASSLGSSGSYFYNEQFF.

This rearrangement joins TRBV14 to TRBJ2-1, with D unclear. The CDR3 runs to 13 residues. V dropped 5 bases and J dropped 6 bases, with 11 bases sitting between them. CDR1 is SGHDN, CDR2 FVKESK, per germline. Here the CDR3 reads CASSSIPPNEQFF. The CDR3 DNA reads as TGTGCCAGCAGCTCAATACCACCCAATGAGCAGTTCTTC.

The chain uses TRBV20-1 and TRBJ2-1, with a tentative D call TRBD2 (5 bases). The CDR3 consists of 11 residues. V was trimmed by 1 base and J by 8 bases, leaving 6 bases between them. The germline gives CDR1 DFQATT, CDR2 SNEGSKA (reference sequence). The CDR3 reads CSARVDYEQFF. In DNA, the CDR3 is TGCAGTGCTAGAGTGGACTATGAGCAGTTCTTC.

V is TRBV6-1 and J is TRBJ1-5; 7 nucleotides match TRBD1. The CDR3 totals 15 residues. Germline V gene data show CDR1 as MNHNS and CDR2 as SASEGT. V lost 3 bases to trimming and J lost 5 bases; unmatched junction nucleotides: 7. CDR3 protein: CASSEGLTGYQPQHF. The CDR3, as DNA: TGTGCCAGCAGTGAGGGGTTGACAGGGTATCAGCCCCAGCATTTT.

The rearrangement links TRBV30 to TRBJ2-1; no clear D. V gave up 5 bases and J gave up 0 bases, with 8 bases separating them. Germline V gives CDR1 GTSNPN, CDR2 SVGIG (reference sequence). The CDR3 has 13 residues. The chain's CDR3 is CAWGKSSYNEQFF. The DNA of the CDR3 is TGTGCCTGGGGCAAGAGCTCCTACAATGAGCAGTTCTTC.